This record concerns one T cell receptor beta chain sequence. The sample's time point: patch test 3, about 24 weeks after DPC sensitization. This sample's treatment: therapeutic diphenylcyclopropenone sensitization with weekly scalp DPC. TCRdb re-called the RACE reads through MiXCR, storing one row per CDR3 protein. The repertoire holds 85,000 to 100,000 distinct CDR3 sequences, with about 28% as singletons. The germline V gene has CDR1 GTSNPN and CDR2 SVGIG (reference sequence). Trimming pared 5 bases from V and 8 bases from J, leaving 10 bases between. The CDR3 is made up of 11 amino acids. This sample was included in a study of human T cells and chemical hapten exposure.

This receptor was obtained from a man in his forties with alopecia areata. Some clones in this sample may be carry-over from other donors' samples. The J gene is TRBJ2-1, the V gene TRBV30; the D is unclear. The sequencing here drew on whole blood, taken in connection with sensitization to the hapten diphenylcyclopropenone (DPC). In nucleotides, the CDR3 is TGTGCCTGGGCCGCTATGGATGAGCAGTTCTTC. Its translation is CAWAAMDEQFF.